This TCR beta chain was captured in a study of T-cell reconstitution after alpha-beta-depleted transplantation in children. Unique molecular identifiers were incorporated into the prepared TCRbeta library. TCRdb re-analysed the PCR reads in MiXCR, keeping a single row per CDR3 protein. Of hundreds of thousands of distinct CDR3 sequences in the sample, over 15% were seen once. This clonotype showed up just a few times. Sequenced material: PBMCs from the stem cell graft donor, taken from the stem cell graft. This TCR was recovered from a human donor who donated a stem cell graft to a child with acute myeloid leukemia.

The CDR3 loop reads CASSVGFHQPQHF. As DNA, the CDR3 is TGTGCCAGCAGCGTAGGTTTTCATCAGCCCCAGCATTTT. The rearrangement links TRBV9 to TRBJ1-5; D is uncertain. Trimming took 0 bases from V and 5 from J, leaving 6 bases between them. Per the germline V gene, CDR1 is SGDLS and CDR2 is YYNGEE. CDR3 length: 13 residues.